This T cell receptor beta chain was sequenced during a study of persistence of HIV-infected CD4 T cells. Study context: A median of approximately eight years of suppressive ART preceded sampling. Findings and caveats of the study: Proviral oligoclonality tracked with TCR oligoclonality within the same sorted cells. TCRbeta richness was lower in CMV- and Gag-responding cells than in anti-CD3/anti-CD28-responding cells.

The libraries were made with immunoSEQ version 4 in survey mode. Genomic DNA was diluted to 10 ng/uL, up to 1 ug per sample. This table comes from immunoSEQ multiplex PCR, and its TCRdb copy is limited to in-frame clones, with some not included. Among over 15,000 clones, about 61% were seen once, and the ten largest hold 7% to 9%. Lysates of CMV-infected fibroblasts at about 10 ug/mL stimulated these cells. Sorting selected CD4+ T cells upregulating both CD40 ligand and CD69. Trimming cost V 4 bases and J 4 bases, with 14 bases left between them. Germline CDR1 SGHRS, CDR2 YFSETQ. CDR3 size: 15 residues. This clone is labeled large (0.1 to 1%). The antigen remains unidentified.

The specimen was CD4+ T cells sorted from PBMCs after roughly 18-hour stimulation, collected from a patient who received antiretroviral therapy. The chain couples TRBV5-1 to TRBJ1-4; D is unresolved. The source is an adult woman with HIV who was CMV-seropositive. CDR3 residues: CASSPGPLNNEKLFF. CDR3 nucleotide sequence: TGCGCCAGCAGCCCGGGCCCTTTAAATAATGAAAAACTGTTTTTT.